Presented here are 2 T cell receptor beta chains from one specimen sequenced in a study of blood T cell repertoires in COVID-19. This table comes from immunoSEQ multiplex PCR, and its TCRdb copy is limited to in-frame clones, with some not included. Among 360,000 or so clones listed, over 80% were seen once. Sequencing was done on a sample of PBMCs or T cells enriched from blood (not recorded which). These receptors were taken from a woman aged 45-65 years who had recovered from COVID-19.

The rearrangement links TRBV7-9 to TRBJ2-4; D remains ambiguous. Germline lookup yields CDR1 SEHNR and CDR2 FQNEAQ (reference sequence). With 5 bases removed from V and 5 bases from J, the gap between germline ends came to 4 bases. CDR3 size: 11 residues. The CDR3 protein is CASSPENIQYF. DNA for the CDR3: TGTGCCAGCAGCCCCGAAAACATTCAGTACTTC.

The CDR3 spells CASSLGGTGGGYGYTF. As DNA, the CDR3 is TGTGCCAGCAGCTTAGGGGGGACAGGGGGAGGCTATGGCTACACCTTC. This rearrangement joins TRBV7-8 to TRBJ1-2; 11 positions agree with TRBD1. The CDR3 sequence is 16 residues long. The germline V gene has CDR1 SGHVS and CDR2 FQNEAQ. V was clipped by 1 base and J by 4 bases; unmatched bases: 5.